Following are 14 T cell receptor beta chains from one sample sequenced in a study of molecular identifiers for immune sequencing clone quantification. One entry per CDR3 protein results from TCRdb running MiXCR on the PCR reads. This table holds under 650,000 distinct CDR3 sequences, 15% to 20% found once. Sequences were obtained from naive CD8+ T cells from blood, with Jurkat cell RNA spiked in. Described subset: FACS-sorted CD8+CD4-CCR7+CD45RA+ naive T cells. These receptors came from a human donor in good health. Some libraries in this study had Jurkat cell RNA spiked in.

This clonotype was counted at least ten times. The chain is built from TRBV28 and TRBJ2-3, with 11 bases matching TRBD2. The V gene's germline CDR1 is MDHEN and CDR2 SYDVKM. The CDR3 extends over 18 amino acids. V lost 8 bases, J lost 4 bases, and 17 bases stayed unmatched. CDR3 nucleotide sequence: TGTGCCAGCGCCGCATATAGCGGGAGGGTAGAGAGGGCAGATACGCAGTATTTT. It encodes CASAAYSGRVERADTQYF. Using reference TRBV28 and TRBJ2-3 for the parts outside the CDR3, the full variable domain is DVKVTQSSRYLVKRTGEKVFLECVQDMDHENMFWYRQDPGLGLRLIYFSYDVKMKEKGDIPEGYSVSREKKERFSLILESASTNQTSMYLCASAAYSGRVERADTQYFGPGTRLTVL.

In this sample, this clonotype turned up a few times. The genes are TRBV19 and TRBJ2-7, with TRBD2 identical over 9 bases. There are 15 residues in the CDR3. The trim removed 1 base at V and 7 bases at J, leaving 8 bases unmatched. CDR1 is LNHDA, CDR2 SQIVND, per germline (reference sequence). The CDR3 here is CASSIAAGGPREQYF. The CDR3 bases are TGTGCCAGTAGTATAGCGGCGGGAGGGCCTCGGGAGCAGTACTTC.

This clonotype was seen repeatedly, ten times or more. The rearrangement joins TRBV6-2 or TRBV6-3 to TRBJ2-5; D may be TRBD2 (5 bases). CDR3 length equals 14 residues. The V and J ends lost 6 bases and 0 bases respectively, with 11 bases between them. Per germline, CDR1 MNHEY and CDR2 SVGEGT. The CDR3 protein is CASRSQRYQETQYF. CDR3 in DNA: TGTGCCAGCAGGAGTCAGCGGTACCAAGAGACCCAGTACTTC.

This clonotype occurred many times. The chain links TRBV7-9 to TRBJ1-1, with D hard to call. Per the germline V gene, CDR1 is SEHNR and CDR2 is FQNEAQ (reference sequence). This CDR3 has 13 amino acids. V was shortened by 1 base and J by 6 bases, with 9 bases between the two germline ends. The CDR3 spells CASSLVRIPEAFF. The CDR3 nucleotides are TGTGCCAGCAGCTTAGTCCGGATCCCTGAAGCTTTCTTT.

This clonotype has a count of ten or more. This chain uses TRBV30 with TRBJ2-5, with 7 bases identical to TRBD1. Germline CDR1 GTSNPN, CDR2 SVGIG (reference sequence). The ends lost 4 bases at V and 5 bases at J; junction bases unmatched: 4. This CDR3 region has 12 residues. CDR3 sequence reads: CAWTDRAETQYF. CDR3 nucleotide sequence: TGTGCCTGGACCGACAGGGCCGAGACCCAGTACTTC. Based on the CDR3 plus reference TRBV30 and TRBJ2-5, the full variable domain is SQTIHQWPATLVQPVGSPLSLECTVEGTSNPNLYWYRQAAGRGLQLLFYSVGIGQISSEVPQNLSASRPQDRQFILSSKKLLLSDSGFYLCAWTDRAETQYFGPGTRLLVL.

This clonotype was seen repeatedly, ten times or more. The chain couples TRBV30 to TRBJ2-7; no clear D. The CDR3 consists of 11 residues. Germline V gene sequence: CDR1 GTSNPN, CDR2 SVGIG (reference sequence). V was trimmed by 1 base and J by 7 bases, leaving 8 bases between them. As DNA, the CDR3 is TGTGCCTGGAGTGATACGCTAGAGCAGTACTTC. It translates to CAWSDTLEQYF.

Points on this clonotype: This may stem from a read error, because a much larger clone lies one nucleotide away. The chain joins TRBV5-5 to TRBJ1-5, with TRBD1 as a possible D gene (5 bases). Looked up from germline, CDR1 is SGHKS and CDR2 is YYEKEE (reference sequence). The CDR3 runs to 14 residues. V was trimmed by 7 bases and J by 3 bases, leaving 14 bases between them. The CDR3 bases are TGTGCCAGCGGCACTGACAGCTTCAATCAGCCCCAGCATTTT. It encodes CASGTDSFNQPQHF.

This clonotype came up many times. The J gene is TRBJ2-3, the V gene TRBV7-2, with 8 bases fitting TRBD2. Germline trimming cut 5 bases from V and 6 bases from J; bases unmatched to any gene: 4. The CDR3 is 13 residues long. CDR1 and CDR2 (germline): SGHTA, FQGNSA. CDR3 region: CASSPPSGDTQYF. For the CDR3, the DNA is TGTGCCAGCAGCCCCCCTAGCGGGGATACGCAGTATTTT.

This clonotype was observed a handful of times. This rearrangement joins TRBV27 to TRBJ2-1; TRBD2 matches 11 bases. The CDR3 runs 16 residues. Losses at the gene ends were 5 bases for V and 0 bases for J; bases not matched to a gene: 3. Germline V gives CDR1 MNHEY, CDR2 SMNVEV (reference sequence). The CDR3 region is CASSRLAGSSYNEQFF. The CDR3 nucleotides are TGTGCCAGCAGTAGACTAGCGGGGAGCTCCTACAATGAGCAGTTCTTC.

This clonotype was recorded many times. The chain couples TRBV6-6 to TRBJ1-1; D is perhaps TRBD1 (5 bases). The CDR3 contains 16 residues. Germline CDR1 is MNHNY and CDR2 is SVGAGI (reference sequence). Trimming removed 7 bases at V and 0 bases at J, with 18 bases between. The CDR3 is CASISGHDYMNTEAFF. The CDR3 DNA is TGTGCCAGCATTTCAGGGCACGATTACATGAACACTGAAGCTTTCTTT.

This clonotype was counted at least ten times. J is TRBJ1-5 and V is TRBV6-2 or TRBV6-3, with D unresolved. Germline lookup yields CDR1 MNHEY and CDR2 SVGEGT. The CDR3 spans 17 residues. The V gene lost 8 bases and the J gene lost 0 bases, with 20 bases spanning the gap. CDR3 region: CASLEWTGPYSNQPQHF. In nucleotides, the CDR3 is TGTGCCAGCCTCGAATGGACGGGCCCCTATAGCAATCAGCCCCAGCATTTT.

V gene TRBV19 combines with J gene TRBJ1-5, with 9 positions matching TRBD1. Germline loops: CDR1 LNHDA, CDR2 SQIVND (reference sequence). The CDR3 loop spans 15 amino acids. V trimming: 6 bases; J trimming: 4 bases; junction bases outside the gene matches: 7. CDR3 in amino acids: CASRETGTGNQPQHF. CDR3 bases: TGTGCCAGTAGAGAGACAGGGACAGGGAATCAGCCCCAGCATTTT. Full variable domain (remainder filled in from reference TRBV19 and TRBJ1-5): DGGITQSPKYLFRKEGQNVTLSCEQNLNHDAMYWYRQDPGQGLRLIYYSQIVNDFQKGDIAEGYSVSREKKESFPLTVTSAQKNPTAFYLCASRETGTGNQPQHFGDGTRLSIL.

Ten or more counts support this clonotype. The chain recombines TRBV29-1 with TRBJ2-7; D possibly corresponds to TRBD2 (6 bases). This CDR3 is 13 amino acids long. The germline V gene has CDR1 SQVTM and CDR2 ANQGSEA. Trimming removed 3 bases from V and 2 bases from J, with 11 bases in between. The CDR3 coding sequence is TGCAGCGTTGAGGGGGGTCTTACCTACGAGCAGTACTTC. This codes for CSVEGGLTYEQYF.

In nucleotides, the CDR3 is TGTGCCAGCAGCTTGTCGACAGGGGCTGAGGGGGATACGCAGTATTTT. It is translated as CASSLSTGAEGDTQYF. V usage is TRBV12-3 or TRBV12-4 and J usage is TRBJ2-3; TRBD1 aligns across 8 bases. With 6 bases clipped from V and 6 bases from J, the junction kept 14 bases outside the gene matches. The CDR3 sequence is 16 residues long.